The 25 T cell receptor beta chains given below trace back to one sample, sequenced in a study of T cell responses to AZD1222 COVID-19 vaccine. This table comes from immunoSEQ multiplex PCR, and its TCRdb copy is limited to in-frame clones, with some not included. The sample contains 40,000 to 60,000 clones, approximately 86% of which appear only once. The material sequenced was peripheral blood, taken 28 days after the second AZD1222 dose. Receptors were obtained from an adult who received the AZD1222 COVID-19 vaccine.

This chain joins TRBV29-1 and TRBJ2-7; D is possibly TRBD1 or TRBD2 (6 bases each). V shed 4 bases and J shed 5 bases, with 15 bases lying between them. The CDR3 runs 13 residues. CDR1 is SQVTM and CDR2 is ANQGSEA in the germline V gene. CDR3 bases: TGCAGCGTTGGAGGGGGAGGAAGGCACGAGCAGTACTTC. It codes for CSVGGGGRHEQYF.

This chain joins TRBV27 and TRBJ2-1, with 9 bases fitting TRBD2. Per germline, CDR1 MNHEY and CDR2 SMNVEV (reference sequence). The J segment lost 5 bases and the V segment lost 6 bases, leaving 17 bases of the junction unmatched. This CDR3 contains 18 residues. In DNA, the CDR3 is TGTGCCAGCAGGAGGCCGGGGGTAGCGGGAGATCCAAACAATGAGCAGTTCTTC. Residues: CASRRPGVAGDPNNEQFF.

The chain is built from TRBV27 and TRBJ2-7; TRBD1 is a possible D gene (6 bases). The CDR3 length is 13 residues. The germline gives CDR1 MNHEY, CDR2 SMNVEV (reference sequence). The ends were cut back, 8 bases at V and 3 bases at J, with 14 bases in the middle. The CDR3 nucleotides read TGTGCCAGCTGGGGACAAGGCGACTACGAGCAGTACTTC. Its translation is CASWGQGDYEQYF.

The chain joins TRBV5-6 to TRBJ2-5, with 8 bases matching TRBD1. This CDR3 comprises 16 residues. V dropped 2 bases and J dropped 1; count of bases not matched to a gene: 7. Germline V lookup: CDR1 SGHDT, CDR2 YYEEEE. This CDR3 is CASSFGRTGLQETQYF. The CDR3, as DNA: TGTGCCAGCAGCTTTGGTCGGACAGGGCTCCAAGAGACCCAGTACTTC.

Here the CDR3 reads CASSLTSIRGGNEKLFF. The CDR3 region has the DNA TGTGCCAGCAGCTTAACTTCGATCAGGGGAGGGAATGAAAAACTGTTTTTT. The V and J genes are TRBV7-8 and TRBJ1-4; D is possibly TRBD1 (6 bases). V dropped 2 bases and J dropped 5 bases, with 18 bases sitting between them. The CDR3 runs 17 residues. Per the germline V gene, CDR1 is SGHVS and CDR2 is FQNEAQ.

This clone was detected a few times. V is TRBV3-1 (or the pseudogene TRBV3-2) and J is TRBJ1-1, with 7 bases identical to TRBD1. Germline values: CDR1 LGHDT, CDR2 YNNKEL (reference sequence). V was clipped by 5 bases and J by 0 bases; unmatched bases: 6. This CDR3 region has 15 residues. The CDR3 DNA is TGTGCCAGCAGCTCCAGGACAGGCTTGAACACTGAAGCTTTCTTT. This encodes CASSSRTGLNTEAFF.

This sequence joins TRBV5-1 and TRBJ1-3; D gene ambiguous. V was cut by 4 bases and J by 0 bases, with 11 bases left in between. The CDR3 contains 15 residues. In germline, CDR1 is SGHRS, CDR2 YFSETQ. The chain's CDR3 is CASSPDGSSGNTIYF. The CDR3 DNA reads TGCGCCAGCAGCCCTGACGGCAGCTCTGGAAACACCATATATTTT.

The genes are TRBV14 and TRBJ2-3; D may be TRBD1 or TRBD2 (6 bases each). The germline V and J ends were trimmed by 6 bases and 4 bases, with 20 bases remaining between them. The CDR3 loop spans 16 amino acids. Germline CDR1 SGHDN, CDR2 FVKESK. DNA of the CDR3: TGTGCCAGCAGTCCAGTTTACGGGGGCTTCGCAGATACGCAGTATTTT. Translation: CASSPVYGGFADTQYF.

The chain is built from TRBV10-3 and TRBJ2-2, with 7 positions matching TRBD2. V trimming: 0 bases; J trimming: 7 bases; junction bases outside the gene matches: 11. There are 17 residues in the CDR3. Germline CDR1 and CDR2: ENHRY and SYGVKD. This chain's CDR3 is CAISESPTTSRIGELFF. In DNA, the CDR3 is TGTGCCATCAGTGAGTCACCGACGACTAGCCGGATCGGGGAGCTGTTTTTT.

The chain uses TRBV12-5 and TRBJ1-1; a possible D gene is TRBD1 (6 bases). CDR1 LGHNT and CDR2 FRNRAP come from the germline V gene. V was shortened by 4 bases and J by 6 bases, with 6 bases between the two germline ends. CDR3 length: 11 amino acids. The CDR3, as DNA: TGTGCTAGTGGTTGGGGGCCTGAAGCTTTCTTT. Translating it yields CASGWGPEAFF. Together with reference TRBV12-5 and TRBJ1-1, the CDR3 gives the full variable domain: DARVTQTPRHKVTEMGQEVTMRCQPILGHNTVFWYRQTMMQGLELLAYFRNRAPLDDSGMPKDRFSAEMPDATLATLKIQPSEPRDSAVYFCASGWGPEAFFGQGTRLTVV.

The chain combines TRBV28 with TRBJ1-1, with a possible D match to TRBD1 (5 bases). CDR1 and CDR2 (germline): MDHEN, SYDVKM. V lost 3 bases and J 0 bases, leaving 20 bases between the germline ends. The CDR3 loop spans 18 amino acids. In DNA form, the CDR3 reads TGTGCCAGCAGTTTCCCGCGTCTAGCTGGCAGGGTGAACACTGAAGCTTTCTTT. Translated, it gives CASSFPRLAGRVNTEAFF.

The chain recombines TRBV4-2 with TRBJ2-7; 10 bases fit TRBD1. Germline V lookup: CDR1 LGHNA, CDR2 YNFKEQ. V lost 3 bases, J lost 3 bases, and 5 bases stayed unmatched. The CDR3 is 15 amino acids. The CDR3 DNA follows: TGTGCCAGCAGCCAGACAGGGGGCGGTGGCTACGAGCAGTACTTC. This encodes CASSQTGGGGYEQYF.

This chain connects TRBV2 to TRBJ2-1; D gene uncertain. Germline CDR1 and CDR2: SNHLY and FYNNEI. The length of the CDR3 is 12 residues. Trimming left V 8 bases short and J 10 bases short, with 15 bases between. The CDR3 coding sequence is TGTGCCAGCTGCACAGACCGTGGGGAGCAGTTCTTC. As protein: CASCTDRGEQFF.

This clone was seen a single time. V gene TRBV2 combines with J gene TRBJ2-1; 15 bases align to TRBD2. The V gene end was trimmed by 6 bases and the J gene end by 12 bases; junction bases not matched to a gene: 6. The germline V gene has CDR1 SNHLY and CDR2 FYNNEI. The CDR3 has 14 residues. The DNA of the CDR3 is TGTGCCAGCAGAGGACTAGCGGGAGGGTCAGGGCAGTTCTTC. It codes for CASRGLAGGSGQFF.

This clone was counted between two and nine times. CDR3 sequence (DNA): TGTGCCAGCAGCTTATGGGACAGGGCACTCGACGAGCAGTACTTC. It translates to CASSLWDRALDEQYF. The rearrangement joins TRBV11-3 to TRBJ2-7, with 9 bases identical to TRBD1. CDR3 size: 15 residues. Trimming cost V 2 bases and J 5 bases; bases outside gene matches: 7. Germline V lookup: CDR1 SGHNT, CDR2 YENEEA.

This clone was observed a single time. The chain couples TRBV7-2 to TRBJ2-3; either TRBD1 or TRBD2 may fit D (5 bases each). The V gene lost 5 bases and the J gene lost 6 bases, with 21 bases spanning the gap. The germline gives CDR1 SGHTA, CDR2 FQGNSA. The CDR3 totals 16 residues. CDR3: CASSPPRLLEGDTQYF. CDR3 DNA: TGTGCCAGCAGCCCCCCTCGACTCCTTGAGGGGGATACGCAGTATTTT.

The chain combines TRBV5-4 with TRBJ2-1; 8 nucleotides line up with TRBD2. Unmatched junction bases numbered 1, after V lost 3 bases and J lost 2 bases. This CDR3 comprises 14 residues. Germline V lookup: CDR1 SGHNT, CDR2 YYREEE (reference sequence). CDR3 in DNA: TGTGCCAGCAGCTCGGGAGGGCCCTACAATGAGCAGTTCTTC. Protein sequence: CASSSGGPYNEQFF.

This rearrangement joins TRBV5-6 to TRBJ2-7; D is possibly TRBD2 (5 bases). The CDR3 has 13 residues. Trimming took 7 bases from V and 6 from J, leaving 17 bases between them. Germline CDR1 and CDR2: SGHDT and YYEEEE. For the CDR3, the DNA is TGTGCCAGCGGTTCCGCTCTCGGAGGCGAGCAGTACTTC. Residues: CASGSALGGEQYF.

The chain is built from TRBV12-3 or TRBV12-4 and TRBJ2-1, with D possibly matching TRBD1 (5 bases). The CDR3 is made up of 13 amino acids. Trimming cost V 5 bases and J 8 bases, with 13 bases left between them. CDR3 nucleotides: TGTGCCAGCAGTACAGGATCTGGGCATGAGCAGTTCTTC. Translating gives CASSTGSGHEQFF.

The gene calls are TRBV15 and TRBJ1-5; a weak D match, TRBD1 (5 bases). With 1 base removed from V and 8 bases from J, the gap between germline ends came to 12 bases. Germline CDR1 reads LNHNV; CDR2 reads YYDKDF (reference sequence). The CDR3 is made up of 14 amino acids. As DNA, the CDR3 is TGTGCCACCAGCAGAGTTGCGGGGGGTGAGCCCCAGCATTTT. Translated: CATSRVAGGEPQHF.

V usage is TRBV12-3 or TRBV12-4 and J usage is TRBJ2-1; no clear D gene. With 3 bases removed from V and 6 bases from J, the gap between germline ends came to 6 bases. The CDR3 has 12 residues. The CDR3 DNA sequence: TGTGCCAGCAGTTTCAGAGCCAATGAGCAGTTCTTC. It yields the protein CASSFRANEQFF.

The chain links TRBV6-5 to TRBJ2-7, with 11 bases lining up with TRBD1. V was clipped by 8 bases and J by 5 bases; unmatched bases: 5. The CDR3 length is 13 residues. Per germline, CDR1 MNHEY and CDR2 SVGAGI. The CDR3 DNA follows: TGTGCCAGCGCATGGACAGGGGGCCACGAGCAGTACTTC. This sequence encodes CASAWTGGHEQYF.

The CDR3 region has the DNA TGTGCCAGCAGCCCACCAACCACAGGGGGGATTACTGAAGCTTTCTTT. It codes for CASSPPTTGGITEAFF. V and J are TRBV5-4 and TRBJ1-1, with 8 nucleotides matching TRBD1. The CDR3 has 16 amino acids. Per the germline V gene, CDR1 is SGHNT and CDR2 is YYREEE (reference sequence). Unmatched junction bases numbered 13, after V lost 4 bases and J lost 5 bases.

V is TRBV20-1 and J is TRBJ2-7, with D perhaps TRBD1 (5 bases). The CDR3 consists of 11 residues. Germline V CDR1 and CDR2: DFQATT, SNEGSKA (reference sequence). Trimming took off 6 bases at V and 4 bases at J, with 10 bases between the two ends. The CDR3 reads CSAGAGYEQYF. DNA for the CDR3: TGCAGTGCAGGGGCAGGATACGAGCAGTACTTC.

This chain joins TRBV20-1 and TRBJ2-3; TRBD2 might be the D (7 bases). The CDR3 spans 10 residues. The V end lost 6 bases, the J end lost 11 bases, and 12 bases lay between the germline ends. Germline CDR1 reads DFQATT; CDR2 reads SNEGSKA (reference sequence). CDR3 amino acids: CSAGGGGQYF. The CDR3 bases are TGCAGTGCCGGAGGGGGGGGGCAGTATTTT.